This T cell receptor beta chain appears in the sequencing data of a study of response to subunit inactivated influenza vaccine. General study findings and limits: Seasonal influenza vaccination, on each occasion, was suggested by the authors to recruit few new T cells.

MiXCR, run by TCRdb on the RT-PCR reads, gives a single entry per CDR3 protein. The table includes 450,000 to 600,000 distinct CDR3 sequences, 7.5% to 8.5% detected once. This clonotype was counted a single time. Its antigen is still unknown. The CDR3 has 19 amino acids. V dropped 10 bases and J dropped 8; count of bases not matched to a gene: 29. Germline lookup yields CDR1 SNHLY and CDR2 FYNNEI. V is TRBV2 and J is TRBJ2-1, with 7 nucleotides matching TRBD2. This specimen consisted of PBMCs from blood, obtained roughly 24 months after vaccination. The receptor was derived from a man aged 45 to 70 who received an inactivated influenza vaccine. CDR3 DNA: TGTGCCATCTCCCGGTTATCTCCGGAGGGCCCCGGGAGGAGGTATGAGCAGTTCTTC. The encoded protein is CAISRLSPEGPGRRYEQFF.